This TCR beta chain was retrieved from a study of blood T cells in healthy people across ages. The study's findings and limits: Per million T cells, the diversity of TCR beta decreased roughly linearly as age advanced. A greater number of naive CD4+ cells and higher diversity distinguished long-lived donors from aged donors.

A word on this clonotype: Antigen specificity is unknown.

Germline V lookup: CDR1 SGHDN, CDR2 FVKESK. V lost 4 bases and J lost 8, with 21 bases in between. This CDR3 has 16 amino acids. Sample-barcoded 5' priming and a J-beta primer mix drove a second PCR of roughly 7 to 11 cycles. TCRdb ran MiXCR on the 5' RACE reads and lists one entry per CDR3 protein. The sample includes 1.5 million to 2 million distinct CDR3 sequences, 49% of them seen just once. Sequences were obtained from blood. The chain uses TRBV14 and TRBJ2-1; a weak D match, TRBD2 (7 bases). The sequence was obtained from a woman in her thirties or forties in good health. CDR3 sequence (DNA): TGTGCCAGCAGCCGGTGGGAAGGGGGGGGCCTGGATGAGCAGTTCTTC. Its translation is CASSRWEGGGLDEQFF.